These T cell receptor beta chains were read from a single sample in a study of blood T cell repertoires in COVID-19. Assay: immunoSEQ multiplex PCR; the TCRdb copy retains only in-frame clones and omits some. The table includes about 160,000 clones, around 87% detected once. Material for sequencing was peripheral blood. These receptors were taken from an older man with acute or convalescent COVID-19. The CDR3 runs from the conserved cysteine through the conserved F or W. D genes are given only for firm matches. Not all rows give a size; the values are once, few, many and, for expanded clones, a class.

clone_size j_call cdr3_length d_call v_call cdr3_nt cdr3_aa
- TRBJ2-2 11 - TRBV2 TGTGCCAGCAGGGCGGGGGGGGAGCTGTTTTTT CASRAGGELFF
- TRBJ2-5 18 TRBD2 TRBV27 TGTGCCAGCAGTTTACCGGCTAGCGGGTTACGGATCTTGGAGACCCAGTACTTC CASSLPASGLRILETQYF
once TRBJ1-2 11 - TRBV28 TGTGCCAGCAGTTTACAGTATGGCTACACCTTC CASSLQYGYTF
once TRBJ2-5 13 - TRBV27 TGTGCCAGCCGGACCGGACAGAAAGAGACCCAGTACTTC CASRTGQKETQYF
- TRBJ1-6 14 TRBD1 TRBV27 TGTGCCAGCAGTCCCGGGACAGGGCGATCACCCCTCCACTTT CASSPGTGRSPLHF
- TRBJ2-1 13 - TRBV12-3/TRBV12-4 TGTGCCAGCAACCCGGGAGTCTACAATGAGCAGTTCTTC CASNPGVYNEQFF
once TRBJ2-7 15 TRBD1 TRBV6-5 TGTGCCAGCAGTCCCCTTCGGGACAGCTCCTACGAGCAGTACTTC CASSPLRDSSYEQYF
- TRBJ2-1 16 TRBD2 TRBV5-1 TGCGCCACCGCACGGGGGACTAGCGGGAGCCGGGATGAGCAGTTCTTC CATARGTSGSRDEQFF
- TRBJ2-4 16 - TRBV4-1 TGCGCCAGCAGCCAAGATTTAAGGGGAGGGGGAAACATTCAGTACTTC CASSQDLRGGGNIQYF
- TRBJ2-2 16 TRBD2 TRBV27 TGTGCCAGCAGTTTATCCAGCGGGACGAACACCGGGGAGCTGTTTTTT CASSLSSGTNTGELFF
large TRBJ2-1 16 TRBD2 TRBV29-1 TGCAGCGCGTTACCTTATACTAGCGGGAGCAGCGATGAGCAGTTCTTC CSALPYTSGSSDEQFF
- TRBJ1-1 14 - TRBV30 TGTGCCTGGACCCTGGCCCTTTCAGCGGCTGAAGCTTTCTTT CAWTLALSAAEAFF
many TRBJ1-1 15 - TRBV20-1 TGCAGTGCTAGTCGTTCACCAACAGGTAACACTGAAGCTTTCTTT CSASRSPTGNTEAFF
- TRBJ2-6 18 - TRBV7-7 TGTGCCAGCAGCTTACCCCGGGACTCTTTCTCTGGGGCCAACGTCCTGACTTTC CASSLPRDSFSGANVLTF
- TRBJ1-2 14 TRBD1 TRBV5-6 TGTGCCAGTTCGACAGGGGGGCTTAACTATGGCTACACCTTC CASSTGGLNYGYTF
- TRBJ1-4 15 TRBD1 TRBV28 TGTGCCAGCAGGTTACCAGGGGGCGCCCAAGAAAAACTGTTTTTT CASRLPGGAQEKLFF